The present T cell receptor (beta chain) was sequenced within a study of patients and donors after allogeneic stem cell transplantation. TCRdb used MiXCR to reprocess the RT-PCR reads, holding one entry per CDR3 protein. The sample has around 23,000 distinct CDR3 sequences; roughly 43% are singletons. Germline V gene data show CDR1 as DFQATT and CDR2 as SNEGSKA (reference sequence). The germline V and J ends were trimmed by 1 base and 3 bases, with 10 bases remaining between them. The CDR3 extends over 13 amino acids. The sequence derives from a human donor who was either an allogeneic HSCT recipient or a stem cell or donor lymphocyte infusion donor (not recorded which). It is not recorded whose cells these are; they may come from a transplant donor. This chain uses TRBV20-1 with TRBJ2-7; D uncertain. Sequencing was done on a sample of blood, either unsorted or a sorted T cell fraction (not recorded which). DNA of the CDR3: TGCAGTGCTAGAGTTTTTGGAAACTACGAGCAGTACTTC. Its protein product is CSARVFGNYEQYF.